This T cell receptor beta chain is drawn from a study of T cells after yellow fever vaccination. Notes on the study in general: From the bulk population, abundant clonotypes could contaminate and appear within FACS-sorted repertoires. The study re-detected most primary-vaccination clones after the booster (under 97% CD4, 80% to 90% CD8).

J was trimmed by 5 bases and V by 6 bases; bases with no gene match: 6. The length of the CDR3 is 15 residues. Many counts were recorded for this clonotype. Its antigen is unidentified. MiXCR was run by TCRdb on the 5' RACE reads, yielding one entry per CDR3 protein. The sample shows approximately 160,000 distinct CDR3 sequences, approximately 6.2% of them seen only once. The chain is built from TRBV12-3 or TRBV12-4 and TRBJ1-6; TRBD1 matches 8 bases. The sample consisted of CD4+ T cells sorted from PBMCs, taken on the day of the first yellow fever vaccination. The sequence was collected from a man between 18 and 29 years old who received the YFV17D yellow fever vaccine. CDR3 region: CASRLDRVDNSPLHF. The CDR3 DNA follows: TGTGCCAGCAGGTTGGACAGGGTAGATAATTCACCCCTCCACTTT.